A selection of T cell receptor beta chains follows, all from one sample in a study of early T cells in non-severe SARS-CoV-2 infection. TCRdb reanalysed the 5' RACE reads using MiXCR and keeps one entry per CDR3 protein. The data contain 98,000 or so distinct CDR3 sequences, about 12% of them singletons. Sequencing was carried out using whole blood. Every receptor here comes from an adult who was a healthcare worker with PCR-confirmed SARS-CoV-2 infection or an uninfected control (not recorded which). CDR3s include the opening cysteine and the closing phenylalanine or tryptophan. D genes are given only for firm matches. Where a row states a size, it is once, few, many or the class of an expanded clone; other rows omit it.

J	D	V	size	DNA	CDR3
TRBJ2-1	-	TRBV18	-	TGTGCCAGCCAGACTGGGATAACTGACAATGAGCAGTTCTTC	CASQTGITDNEQFF
TRBJ2-5	-	TRBV7-6	-	TGTGCCAGCAGCCGTAAATGGGAGGGGGCGAAGACCCAGTACTTC	CASSRKWEGAKTQYF
TRBJ2-2	-	TRBV6-6	few	TGTGCCAGCACCGTGGGCAGGGTCAGCGGGGAGCTGTTTTTT	CASTVGRVSGELFF
TRBJ2-7	-	TRBV3-1	-	TGTGCCAGCAGCCGATCTGCGCAGGGAACCTACGAGCAGTACTTC	CASSRSAQGTYEQYF
TRBJ2-1	TRBD2	TRBV28	-	TGTGCCAGCAGCCCGACCCGCGGACTAGCGGGGTTCCGGGTCTTC	CASSPTRGLAGFRVF
TRBJ1-3	-	TRBV6-1	few	TGTGCCAGCAGTTGGGACGGCCCTGGAAACACCATATATTTT	CASSWDGPGNTIYF
TRBJ2-7	TRBD2	TRBV29-1	many	TGCAGCGCCGTTAGCGGGATGGCCCACGAGCAGTACTTC	CSAVSGMAHEQYF
TRBJ1-6	-	TRBV21-1	few	TGTGCCAGCAGCATACCCGCTGGGGAGGTAGCGAGCTCCTATAATTCACCCCTCCACTTT	CASSIPAGEVASSYNSPLHF
TRBJ1-1	TRBD1	TRBV7-3	many	TGTGCCAGCAGGAAGACAGGGCTCACTGAAGCTTTCTTT	CASRKTGLTEAFF
TRBJ1-2	TRBD1	TRBV28	many	TGTGCCAGCAGCCTAACCGGGACAGGCTATGGCTACACCTTC	CASSLTGTGYGYTF
TRBJ2-1	-	TRBV5-1	few	TGCGCCAGCAGCTTGGACGGGAGAAACGATGAGCAGTTCTTC	CASSLDGRNDEQFF
TRBJ1-4	-	TRBV2	-	TGTGCCAGCGAACCAGACGGCCCTAATGAAAAACTGTTTTTT	CASEPDGPNEKLFF
TRBJ2-2	TRBD2	TRBV5-1	-	TGCGCCAGCAGCCGCCCAATCCTCCTAGCGGGAGAAGGGGAGCTGTTTTTT	CASSRPILLAGEGELFF
TRBJ2-2	-	TRBV10-2	many	TGCGCCAGCAGTGACAGGGTGGGAGCCGGGGAGCTGTTTTTT	CASSDRVGAGELFF
TRBJ2-7	TRBD1	TRBV27	few	TGTGCCAGCAGTTTATGGGCGGGACAGGGGACCTACGAGCAGTACTTC	CASSLWAGQGTYEQYF
TRBJ1-2	TRBD1	TRBV19	many	TGTGCCAGTCTGACAGGGAACCGTGGCTACACCTTC	CASLTGNRGYTF
TRBJ2-1	-	TRBV9	-	TGTGCCAGCAGCATTAGTCCCAGGGATGAGCAGTTCTTC	CASSISPRDEQFF
TRBJ2-7	-	TRBV11-2	-	TGTGCCAGCGGCTTAGCAGCCACCTACGAGCAGTACTTC	CASGLAATYEQYF
TRBJ2-1	-	TRBV2	few	TGTGCCAGCAGTCGGATAAACTCCTACAATGAGCAGTTCTTC	CASSRINSYNEQFF
TRBJ2-3	-	TRBV11-2	-	TGTGCCAGCAGCTTAGGGGTCGGATCTAGCACAGATACGCAGTATTTT	CASSLGVGSSTDTQYF
TRBJ1-1	TRBD1	TRBV5-1	many	TGCGCCAGCAGCTTGGGACAGGGGGCGTCGACTGAAGCTTTCTTT	CASSLGQGASTEAFF
TRBJ2-7	TRBD1	TRBV12-3/TRBV12-4	many	TGTGCCAGCAGTATCGCCGGGACAGGGTACGAGCAGTACTTC	CASSIAGTGYEQYF
TRBJ2-7	-	TRBV5-4	few	TGTGCCAGCAGCTGGGACACCACCGGCGAGCAGTACTTC	CASSWDTTGEQYF
TRBJ2-1	-	TRBV3-1	many	TGTGCCAGCAGCCAACTAGCCATCGACAATGAGCAGTTCTTC	CASSQLAIDNEQFF
TRBJ2-7	TRBD1	TRBV13	many	TGTGCCAGCAGCCCAGGGGGATACAGGGGGCAATCCTACGAGCAGTACTTC	CASSPGGYRGQSYEQYF
TRBJ1-2	-	TRBV28	many	TGTGCCAGCACTACGACATTTAACTATGGCTACACCTTC	CASTTTFNYGYTF
TRBJ2-7	TRBD1	TRBV24-1	many	TGTGCCACCAGTGCCCCCGGGACAGGGGTGTACCAGCAGTACTTC	CATSAPGTGVYQQYF
TRBJ2-5	TRBD2	TRBV6-6	few	TGTGCCAGCAATCTGGGAGGGTATCTCGAGACCCAGTACTTC	CASNLGGYLETQYF
TRBJ2-3	-	TRBV2	few	TGTGCCAGCAGTGCTCCGGGACAGCAGTATTTT	CASSAPGQQYF
TRBJ2-2	-	TRBV24-1	many	TGTGCCACCAGTGACCCTCAGGCGAGGGGAGGTTTTGCCGGGGAGCTGTTTTTT	CATSDPQARGGFAGELFF
TRBJ2-5	TRBD2	TRBV10-2	few	TGCGCCAGCAGTGATCCCCCGGGAGGAGAGACCCAGTACTTC	CASSDPPGGETQYF
TRBJ1-6	-	TRBV15	-	TGTGCCACCAGCAGAGAGTATGGGGTTGTCGATTCACCCCTCCACTTT	CATSREYGVVDSPLHF
TRBJ1-1	-	TRBV24-1	-	TGTGCCACCAGTGATTCCAACTCGGGACTACGGACTGAAGCTTTCTTT	CATSDSNSGLRTEAFF
TRBJ1-2	TRBD1	TRBV5-6	-	TGTGCCAGCAGCCGGGGACAGGAGGATGGCTACACCTTC	CASSRGQEDGYTF
TRBJ1-5	-	TRBV11-2	many	TGTGCCACTTCTCGCAGTGAAAATCAGCCCCAGCATTTT	CATSRSENQPQHF
TRBJ1-4	-	TRBV20-1	many	TGCAGTGCTAAAGTTTTGGGCGGACCTAATGAAAAACTGTTTTTT	CSAKVLGGPNEKLFF
TRBJ2-3	TRBD2	TRBV20-1	-	TGCAGTGCTAGAGTTGGGACTAGAAGCACAGATACGCAGTATTTT	CSARVGTRSTDTQYF
TRBJ1-1	-	TRBV7-8	few	TGTGCCAGCAGCACCTGGGCCCGGGACACTGAAGCTTTCTTT	CASSTWARDTEAFF